Included here is one T cell receptor beta chain sequence, with context. Its target is unknown. The sample originates from a study of T cell repertoires in cytomegalovirus infection. Study overall: Evidence of both CMV infection and a matching HLA type came from public TCR beta signatures. Points from the study as a whole: Adding up the frequency of public TCR beta families identified people who carried CMV plus the relevant HLA. CMV-specific TCR beta clonotypes restricted by HLA-C dominated the ex vivo response.

The V gene's germline CDR1 is SNHLY and CDR2 FYNNEI. CDR3 length: 13 amino acids. The V and J ends lost 6 bases and 0 bases respectively, with 7 bases between them. TCRdb re-derived calls from the reads in MiXCR, one entry per CDR3 protein. The sample shows 250,000 or so distinct CDR3 sequences, over 15% of them seen only once. The sample taken for sequencing was CD8+ T cells from PBMCs. This TCR derives from a human donor in good health (CMV status not recorded). Some clones in this sample may be carry-over from other donors' samples. The rearrangement joins TRBV2 to TRBJ2-3; possibly TRBD1 for D (5 bases). CDR3 residues: CASSDSSTDTQYF. The CDR3 region has the DNA TGTGCCAGCAGCGACAGTAGCACAGATACGCAGTATTTT.